This T cell receptor beta chain was documented in a study of T-cell reconstitution after alpha-beta-depleted transplantation in children. This CDR3 comprises 13 residues. The V end was cut by 4 bases, the J end by 5 bases, with 9 bases between. Germline lookup yields CDR1 SGHDN and CDR2 FVKESK. Study-level findings and limits: T-cell counts and diversity were attributed mostly to newly produced T cells one year after transplant. Diversity of TCRbeta at day 60 was high in some patients, arising from surviving recipient T cells and thymic progenitors.

This clonotype was found a few times. The antigen is unknown. This sample's TCRbeta library carried unique molecular identifier barcodes. TCRdb reprocessed the PCR reads via MiXCR and lists one record per CDR3 protein. The sample has approximately 800,000 distinct CDR3 sequences, under 20% seen once. The sequence was obtained from a male patient younger than 18 who had a stem cell transplant for acute lymphoblastic leukemia, so the T cells may come from the graft donor. The sample was PBMCs, mostly from graft donor cells, taken 360 days after TCRalphabeta/CD19-depleted stem cell transplant. This chain links TRBV14 with TRBJ2-1; perhaps TRBD2 as D (5 bases). The CDR3 region has the DNA TGTGCCAGCAGCCTCCTAGCTAACAATGAGCAGTTCTTC. Amino acid sequence: CASSLLANNEQFF.